A selection of T cell receptor beta chains follows, all from one sample in a study of shared clonotypes between healthy human individuals. Sequencing used immunoSEQ multiplex PCR; TCRdb keeps in-frame clones, though not all of them. The sample yields over a million clones, over 95% seen once. What was sequenced was naive CD4+ T cells sorted from blood. Receptor source: a man under 40 in good health. Both conserved end residues are part of each CDR3. D genes are given only for firm matches. Not all rows give a size; the values are once, few, many and, for expanded clones, a class.

J	D	V	size	DNA	CDR3
TRBJ1-4	TRBD1	TRBV5-1	.	TGCGCCAGCAGCCACGGGACAGGAGCCGAAAAACTGTTTTTT	CASSHGTGAEKLFF
TRBJ2-6	.	TRBV28	.	TGTGCCAGCAGTCCAACAGGGCTCTCTGGGGCCAACGTCCTGACTTTC	CASSPTGLSGANVLTF
TRBJ2-3	.	TRBV5-1	once	TGCGCCAGCAGCTTCAGCGGCTACGATACGCAGTATTTT	CASSFSGYDTQYF
TRBJ2-1	.	TRBV6-5	.	TGTGCCAGCAGTTACGGGGGTCTTATCAATGAGCAGTTCTTC	CASSYGGLINEQFF
TRBJ1-1	.	TRBV15	.	TGTGCCACCAGCAGAGATCGGGTAGGGAACACTGAAGCTTTCTTT	CATSRDRVGNTEAFF
TRBJ1-1	.	TRBV6-6	.	TGTGCCAGCAGTTACCTGGACGGTAACACTGAAGCTTTCTTT	CASSYLDGNTEAFF
TRBJ2-3	.	TRBV9	.	TGTGCCAGCAGCCTCCAAATAGGCACAGATACGCAGTATTTT	CASSLQIGTDTQYF
TRBJ1-5	.	TRBV9	.	TGTGCCAGCAGCGCGGACGGGGGCCCCAATCAGCCCCAGCATTTT	CASSADGGPNQPQHF
TRBJ1-5	TRBD1	TRBV19	.	TGTGCCAGTACGGACAGGCTGAGAAATCAGCCCCAGCATTTT	CASTDRLRNQPQHF
TRBJ2-3	.	TRBV5-4	.	TGTGCCAGCAGCCCGGATGGACAACGCACAGATACGCAGTATTTT	CASSPDGQRTDTQYF
TRBJ1-1	.	TRBV5-1	.	TGCGCCACCTCTCCCCGTTTAGGGACTGAAGCTTTCTTT	CATSPRLGTEAFF
TRBJ2-5	TRBD2	TRBV30	.	TGTGCCTGTTCCCACCGTCGGACTAGCGGGAGGCGATCCCAAGAGACCCAGTACTTC	CACSHRRTSGRRSQETQYF
TRBJ2-7	TRBD1	TRBV28	.	TGTGCCAGCATGGGACAGCCGCTCTACGAGCAGTACTTC	CASMGQPLYEQYF
TRBJ2-2	TRBD1	TRBV7-3	.	TGTGCCAGCAGCCCCCGGGACAGGGGACCCGGGGAGCTGTTTTTT	CASSPRDRGPGELFF
TRBJ2-7	.	TRBV28	.	TGTGCCAGCAGTTTATTTGGGCGGTCGGGCAGGGCCTACGAGCAGTACTTC	CASSLFGRSGRAYEQYF
TRBJ2-7	.	TRBV28	.	TGTGCCAGCAGCCCTCAGCGAAGAGCCTACGAGCAGTACTTC	CASSPQRRAYEQYF
TRBJ2-7	.	TRBV6-5	.	TGTGCCAGCAGTTACTCGGGACGTTCCTACGAGCAGTACTTC	CASSYSGRSYEQYF
TRBJ2-3	TRBD1	TRBV29-1	once	TGCAGCGTTGGGAGGGGGACAGGGGGCACAGATACGCAGTATTTT	CSVGRGTGGTDTQYF
TRBJ1-1	TRBD1	TRBV2	.	TGTGCCAGCAGTAATGACAGGGCGAACACTGAAGCTTTCTTT	CASSNDRANTEAFF
TRBJ2-2	TRBD1	TRBV15	.	TGTGCCACCATTGGGACAGGGGCCGGGGAGCTGTTTTTT	CATIGTGAGELFF
TRBJ2-7	TRBD2	TRBV15	.	TGTGCCACCAGCAGAGGCCGTACGGGGGGAAGAACCTACGAGCAGTACTTC	CATSRGRTGGRTYEQYF
TRBJ1-2	.	TRBV28	.	TGTGCCAGCAGACACATCACAGGGAGCTATGGCTACACCTTC	CASRHITGSYGYTF